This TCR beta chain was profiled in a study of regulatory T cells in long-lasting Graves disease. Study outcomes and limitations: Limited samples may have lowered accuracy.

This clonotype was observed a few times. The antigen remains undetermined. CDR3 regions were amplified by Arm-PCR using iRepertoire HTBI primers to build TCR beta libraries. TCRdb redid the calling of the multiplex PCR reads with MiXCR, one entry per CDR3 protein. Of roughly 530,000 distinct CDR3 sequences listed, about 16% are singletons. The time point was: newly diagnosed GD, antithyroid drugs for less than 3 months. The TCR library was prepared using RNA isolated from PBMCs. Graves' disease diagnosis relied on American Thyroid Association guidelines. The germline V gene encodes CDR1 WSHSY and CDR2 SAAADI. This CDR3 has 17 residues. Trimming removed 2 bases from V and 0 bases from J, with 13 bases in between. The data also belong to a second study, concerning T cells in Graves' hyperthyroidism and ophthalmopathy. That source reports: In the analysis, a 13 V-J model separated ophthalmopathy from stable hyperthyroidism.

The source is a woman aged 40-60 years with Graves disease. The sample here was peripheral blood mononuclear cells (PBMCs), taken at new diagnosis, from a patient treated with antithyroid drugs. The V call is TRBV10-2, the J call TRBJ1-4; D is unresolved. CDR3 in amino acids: CASSEASPEATNEKLFF. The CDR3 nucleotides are TGCGCCAGCAGTGAGGCTTCTCCCGAGGCAACTAATGAAAAACTGTTTTTT.